Following are 21 T cell receptor beta chains from one sample sequenced in a study of PD-L1 blockade in urothelial cancer. Time point specified: pretreatment peripheral blood. Libraries were prepared by immunoSEQ multiplex PCR; TCRdb keeps only in-frame clonotypes and omits some of them. The table lists 95,000 to 100,000 clones, about nine tenths of them singletons. Sample: PBMCs, taken around atezolizumab (anti-PD-L1) treatment. Receptors were obtained from a man aged 60 to 69 with urothelial cancer.

The chain uses TRBV29-1 and TRBJ2-3; 9 nucleotides match TRBD1. The CDR3 length is 13 residues. The V segment lost 3 bases and the J segment 6 bases; nucleotides outside the gene matches: 4. Germline values: CDR1 SQVTM, CDR2 ANQGSEA. CDR3 protein: CSVETGGGDTQYF. The CDR3 nucleotides read TGCAGCGTTGAGACAGGGGGAGGGGATACGCAGTATTTT.

The chain couples TRBV27 to TRBJ2-1, with TRBD2 matching over 9 bases. The CDR3 consists of 18 residues. From germline, CDR1 is MNHEY and CDR2 SMNVEV (reference sequence). Germline trimming cut 6 bases from V and 2 bases from J; bases unmatched to any gene: 14. For the CDR3, the DNA is TGTGCCAGCAGCAGGCGGGGGGGCACCCTCCCCACCTACAATGAGCAGTTCTTC. It specifies CASSRRGGTLPTYNEQFF.

The J gene is TRBJ2-4, the V gene TRBV7-9, with 9 bases matching TRBD1. The germline V gene encodes CDR1 SEHNR and CDR2 FQNEAQ (reference sequence). This CDR3 comprises 16 residues. V shed 3 bases, J shed 1 base, and the junction held 4 bases outside the gene matches. CDR3 sequence reads: CASSFRTGVAKNIQYF. CDR3 in DNA: TGTGCCAGCAGCTTTCGGACAGGGGTGGCCAAAAACATTCAGTACTTC. The variable domain in full, with the rest retrieved from reference TRBV7-9 and TRBJ2-4, is DTGVSQNPRHKITKRGQNVTFRCDPISEHNRLYWYRQTLGQGPEFLTYFQNEAQLEKSRLLSDRFSAERPKGSFSTLEIQRTEQGDSAMYLCASSFRTGVAKNIQYFGAGTRLSVL.

The genes are TRBV5-4 and TRBJ1-2, with a weak D call TRBD1 (6 bases). Trimming shortened V by 4 bases and J by 3 bases, and 19 bases separated the two germline ends. Germline CDR1 is SGHNT and CDR2 is YYREEE (reference sequence). The CDR3 runs to 16 residues. CDR3: CASSARDTLAYYGYTF. CDR3 DNA sequence: TGTGCCAGCAGCGCCCGGGACACTCTCGCCTACTATGGCTACACCTTC.

The V and J genes are TRBV5-4 and TRBJ2-7; TRBD2 matches 12 bases. The CDR3 is 17 residues long. Per germline, CDR1 SGHNT and CDR2 YYREEE (reference sequence). The V segment lost 1 base and the J segment 7 bases; nucleotides outside the gene matches: 12. For the CDR3, the DNA is TGTGCCAGCAGCTTGACCATTCGACTAGCGGGAGCGGGTGAGCAGTACTTC. Amino acids: CASSLTIRLAGAGEQYF. The full variable domain, its missing parts supplied by reference TRBV5-4 and TRBJ2-7, is ETGVTQSPTHLIKTRGQQVTLRCSSQSGHNTVSWYQQALGQGPQFIFQYYREEENGRGNFPPRFSGLQFPNYSSELNVNALELDDSALYLCASSLTIRLAGAGEQYFGPGTRLTVT.

About this clone itself: At one end, the junction sequence differs from germline, possibly due to a read error. V and J are TRBV6-1 and TRBJ1-1; 8 positions agree with TRBD1. From germline, CDR1 is MNHNS and CDR2 SASEGT. The CDR3 has 14 residues. The CDR3, as DNA: TGTGCCAGCAGTACCCGGACAGGGAACGCTGAAGCTTTCTTT. Encoded protein: CASSTRTGNAEAFF.

This sequence joins TRBV10-2 and TRBJ1-4, with 9 bases lining up with TRBD1. CDR3 length equals 16 residues. Germline CDR1 reads WSHSY; CDR2 reads SAAADI. The V gene end was trimmed by 3 bases and the J gene end by 0 bases; junction bases not matched to a gene: 2. Here the CDR3 reads CASSDRTGATNEKLFF. The CDR3 DNA reads TGCGCCAGCAGTGACAGGACAGGGGCAACTAATGAAAAACTGTTTTTT.

The chain carries TRBV2 and TRBJ2-1, with TRBD2 identical over 7 bases. With 10 bases clipped from V and 4 bases from J, the junction kept 10 bases outside the gene matches. The germline gives CDR1 SNHLY, CDR2 FYNNEI. This CDR3 region has 14 residues. The CDR3: CAIIPGLQYNEQFF. Written as DNA, the CDR3 is TGTGCCATCATACCGGGACTACAATACAATGAGCAGTTCTTC.

The chain links TRBV10-3 to TRBJ2-7, with 9 bases that match TRBD1. Germline values: CDR1 ENHRY, CDR2 SYGVKD. The junction had 3 bases not matched to a gene; V was cut back by 5 bases and J by 4 bases. The CDR3 sequence is 13 residues long. The CDR3 loop is CAISWDRVYEQYF. CDR3 DNA sequence: TGTGCCATCAGTTGGGACAGGGTGTACGAGCAGTACTTC.

The V call is TRBV9, the J call TRBJ1-1; 7 bases map to TRBD1. CDR3 length equals 15 residues. The V gene end was trimmed by 5 bases and the J gene end by 0 bases; junction bases not matched to a gene: 7. Germline CDR1 is SGDLS and CDR2 is YYNGEE. Here the CDR3 reads CASSGGQDLNTEAFF. The CDR3, as DNA: TGTGCCAGCAGTGGAGGACAGGACCTGAACACTGAAGCTTTCTTT.

The chain has TRBV2 and TRBJ1-2; TRBD1 aligns across 11 bases. Germline CDR1 SNHLY, CDR2 FYNNEI. This CDR3 is 15 amino acids long. J was trimmed by 8 bases and V by 7 bases; bases with no gene match: 12. The CDR3 here is CASKRTGGESWGYTF. The CDR3 bases are TGTGCCAGCAAGAGGACAGGGGGCGAATCCTGGGGCTACACCTTC.

V usage is TRBV6-4 and J usage is TRBJ1-1, with 8 nucleotides matching TRBD1. Germline V gives CDR1 MRHNA, CDR2 SNTAGT. The CDR3 has 16 amino acids. With 3 bases clipped from V and 0 bases from J, the junction kept 6 bases outside the gene matches. CDR3 nucleotide sequence: TGTGCCAGCAGTGAGAACAGGGGGACTCTGAACACTGAAGCTTTCTTT. Translated, it gives CASSENRGTLNTEAFF.

J is TRBJ2-3 and V is TRBV7-4, with 12 bases that match TRBD2. With V trimmed by 3 bases and J by 6 bases, 19 bases remained unmatched. This CDR3 has 20 residues. Germline V gene lookup returns CDR1 SGHVT and CDR2 SQSDAQ. CDR3 residues: CASSFRAQGQLAGGPDTQYF. CDR3 nucleotides: TGTGCCAGCAGCTTTAGGGCCCAAGGCCAACTAGCGGGAGGCCCCGATACGCAGTATTTT.

The V and J genes are TRBV29-1 and TRBJ2-7; the match to TRBD1 covers 11 bases. V shed 1 base and J 7 bases; nucleotides not matched to a gene: 6. CDR1 is SQVTM, CDR2 ANQGSEA, per germline. This CDR3 is built from 14 residues. CDR3 nucleotides: TGCAGCGTTGAAGGGACAGGGGGCAATCGGGAGCAGTACTTC. This sequence encodes CSVEGTGGNREQYF.

This rearrangement joins TRBV7-2 to TRBJ1-3, with D uncertain. This CDR3 comprises 12 residues. Deletions cut 1 base from V and 8 bases from J, with 6 bases between. Germline CDR1 SGHTA, CDR2 FQGNSA. CDR3 nucleotides: TGTGCCAGCAGCTTAGTCCCGGACACCATATATTTT. As protein: CASSLVPDTIYF.

The J gene is TRBJ2-2, the V gene TRBV6-5; tentatively, D is TRBD2 (5 bases). The ends were cut back, 0 bases at V and 7 bases at J, with 9 bases in the middle. CDR1 is MNHEY and CDR2 is SVGAGI in the germline V gene. The CDR3 length is 14 residues. DNA of the CDR3: TGTGCCAGCAGTTACTCACGGGGTGGCGGGGAGCTGTTTTTT. Its translation is CASSYSRGGGELFF.

The rearrangement links TRBV5-4 to TRBJ2-1, with 8 bases that match TRBD2. CDR3 length equals 15 residues. Germline CDR1 and CDR2: SGHNT and YYREEE (reference sequence). The V gene end was trimmed by 4 bases and the J gene end by 5 bases; junction bases not matched to a gene: 8. CDR3 residues: CASSPSGGANNEQFF. CDR3 coding DNA: TGTGCCAGCAGCCCCAGCGGGGGTGCGAACAATGAGCAGTTCTTC.

The rearrangement links TRBV11-3 to TRBJ2-3; TRBD2 matches 10 bases. The germline CDR1 and CDR2 sequences are SGHNT and YENEEA. Trimming removed 5 bases from V and 2 bases from J; junction bases left unmatched: 10. CDR3 length: 17 residues. The CDR3 nucleotides read TGTGCCAGCAGCCCCCGGACTAGCGGCCCCCTCACAGATACGCAGTATTTT. This encodes CASSPRTSGPLTDTQYF. The full variable domain, its missing parts supplied by reference TRBV11-3 and TRBJ2-3, is EAGVVQSPRYKIIEKKQPVAFWCNPISGHNTLYWYLQNLGQGPELLIRYENEEAVDDSQLPKDRFSAERLKGVDSTLKIQPAELGDSAVYLCASSPRTSGPLTDTQYFGPGTRLTVL.

CDR3 in DNA: TGTGCCAGCAGTGAAGTCCGGAGTAATCAGCCCCAGCATTTT. It yields the protein CASSEVRSNQPQHF. The gene calls are TRBV6-1 and TRBJ1-5; D is unresolved. Germline V gene data show CDR1 as MNHNS and CDR2 as SASEGT. CDR3 length: 14 residues. V was cut by 1 base and J by 4 bases, with 8 bases left in between.

The J gene is TRBJ1-1, the V gene TRBV21-1. TRBV21-1 is assigned pseudogene status. The CDR3 covers 12 residues. As DNA, the CDR3 is TGTGCCAGCAGCAACACCGGAGCCGAAGCTTTCTTT. Protein: CASSNTGAEAFF.

This clone was seen a few times. This sequence joins TRBV9 and TRBJ1-5; 11 bases agree with TRBD1. Germline CDR1 is SGDLS and CDR2 is YYNGEE. Trimming cost V 0 bases and J 6 bases; bases outside gene matches: 2. The CDR3 runs 15 residues. The CDR3 here is CASSVGTGGSQPQHF. CDR3 sequence (DNA): TGTGCCAGCAGCGTAGGGACAGGGGGCAGTCAGCCCCAGCATTTT.